The source of this T cell receptor (beta chain) is a study of technical replicates of blood from a few donors. The assay was immunoSEQ multiplex PCR, and TCRdb's table has in-frame clones only and misses some. The sample carries about 70,000 clones, around 96% recorded once. V was cut by 4 bases and J by 4 bases, with 10 bases left in between. There are 13 residues in the CDR3. CDR1 and CDR2 from the germline V gene are PRHDT and FYEKMQ (reference sequence). The receptor's source is a human donor in good health. What was sequenced was T cells isolated from PBMCs. The chain couples TRBV13 to TRBJ1-1, with D perhaps TRBD1 (6 bases). CDR3 nucleotide sequence: TGTGCCAGCAGCTCGGAAGGGGGCACTGAAGCTTTCTTT. This codes for CASSSEGGTEAFF.